The sequence of this T cell receptor beta chain was determined in a study of cytomegalovirus exposure and HLA in healthy donors. PCR primers comprised 60 Vbeta and 13 Jbeta primers. Repertoires were generated with immunoSEQ multiplex PCR, while TCRdb's copy carries only in-frame clones and drops some. The sample has around 300,000 clones, around two thirds seen once. Sequenced input: PBMCs. This TCR was sampled from a female donor in good health and CMV-seronegative.

CDR3: CASRVAGAPGETQYF. The CDR3 nucleotides are TGTGCCAGCAGGGTAGCGGGAGCCCCGGGTGAGACCCAGTACTTC. The V and J genes are TRBV2 and TRBJ2-5; 9 nucleotides agree with TRBD2. The length of the CDR3 is 15 residues. V shed 6 bases, J shed 5 bases, and the junction held 10 bases outside the gene matches. Germline lookup yields CDR1 SNHLY and CDR2 FYNNEI.